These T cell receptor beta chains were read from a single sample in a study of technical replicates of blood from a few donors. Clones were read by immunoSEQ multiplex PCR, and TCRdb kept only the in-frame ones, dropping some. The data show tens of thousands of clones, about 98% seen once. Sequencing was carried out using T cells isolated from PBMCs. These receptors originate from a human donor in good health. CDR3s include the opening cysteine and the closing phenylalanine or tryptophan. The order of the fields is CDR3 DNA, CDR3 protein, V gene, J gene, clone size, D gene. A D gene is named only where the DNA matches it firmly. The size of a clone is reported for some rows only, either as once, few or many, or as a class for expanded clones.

CDR3nt: TGTGCCAGCAGTGCTCCGGGACACCGATTCTACGAGCAGTACTTC
CDR3aa: CASSAPGHRFYEQYF
v_gene: TRBV6-1
j_gene: TRBJ2-7
abundance: .
d_gene: .

CDR3nt: TGCAGCGTTGCACCGAGGTTAGCCAAAAACATTCAGTACTTC
CDR3aa: CSVAPRLAKNIQYF
v_gene: TRBV29-1
j_gene: TRBJ2-4
abundance: .
d_gene: .

CDR3nt: TGTGCCACCCTGGCGAGACAGGGCATGAACACTGAAGCTTTCTTT
CDR3aa: CATLARQGMNTEAFF
v_gene: TRBV10-3
j_gene: TRBJ1-1
abundance: .
d_gene: TRBD1

CDR3nt: TGTGCCAGTAGCAATGGGCTAGCGGGGGGGCAGTACTTC
CDR3aa: CASSNGLAGGQYF
v_gene: TRBV19
j_gene: TRBJ2-7
abundance: .
d_gene: TRBD2

CDR3nt: TGCGCCAGCAGCCCCGGGACAGGGAATGAAAAACTGTTTTTT
CDR3aa: CASSPGTGNEKLFF
v_gene: TRBV5-1
j_gene: TRBJ1-4
abundance: .
d_gene: TRBD1

CDR3nt: TGTGCCAGCAGTGACGTACAGGGGGGCACTGAAGCTTTCTTT
CDR3aa: CASSDVQGGTEAFF
v_gene: TRBV2
j_gene: TRBJ1-1
abundance: .
d_gene: TRBD1

CDR3nt: TGTGCCAGCAGCGACAGATCCGAGACCCAGTACTTC
CDR3aa: CASSDRSETQYF
v_gene: TRBV5-6
j_gene: TRBJ2-5
abundance: .
d_gene: .

CDR3nt: TGTGCCAGCAGTTATTTTGCGGGCGGAGGGTCCGAGCAGTACTTC
CDR3aa: CASSYFAGGGSEQYF
v_gene: TRBV6-6
j_gene: TRBJ2-7
abundance: .
d_gene: .

CDR3nt: TGCGCCAGCAGTGGAGGACTAGGGTCGCACGAGCAGTACTTC
CDR3aa: CASSGGLGSHEQYF
v_gene: TRBV10-1
j_gene: TRBJ2-7
abundance: .
d_gene: TRBD2

CDR3nt: TGTGCCAGCAGCTTTCAACCTTCCAGACAGTATAATTCACCCCTCCACTTT
CDR3aa: CASSFQPSRQYNSPLHF
v_gene: TRBV11-3
j_gene: TRBJ1-6
abundance: .
d_gene: .

CDR3nt: TGTGCCAGCAGTGCCTTCGGGAAGGTGAGCTCCTACGAGCAGTACTTC
CDR3aa: CASSAFGKVSSYEQYF
v_gene: TRBV28
j_gene: TRBJ2-7
abundance: .
d_gene: .

CDR3nt: TGCGCCAGCAGCTTTGGAGGCACAGATACGCAGTATTTT
CDR3aa: CASSFGGTDTQYF
v_gene: TRBV5-1
j_gene: TRBJ2-3
abundance: once
d_gene: .

CDR3nt: TGCGCCAGCAGCCGAGGGGGTTCTAATGAAAAACTGTTTTTT
CDR3aa: CASSRGGSNEKLFF
v_gene: TRBV4-1
j_gene: TRBJ1-4
abundance: .
d_gene: .

CDR3nt: TGTGCCAGTCTCTCACGTTTTACCGAGGTGAACACTGAAGCTTTCTTT
CDR3aa: CASLSRFTEVNTEAFF
v_gene: TRBV19
j_gene: TRBJ1-1
abundance: .
d_gene: .

CDR3nt: TGTGCCAGCAAGGGGCAGTGGAACACTGAAGCTTTCTTT
CDR3aa: CASKGQWNTEAFF
v_gene: TRBV6-1
j_gene: TRBJ1-1
abundance: .
d_gene: .

CDR3nt: TGTGCCAGCAGTTACTCGAGGGGGCCAGAAAAACTGTTTTTT
CDR3aa: CASSYSRGPEKLFF
v_gene: TRBV6-5
j_gene: TRBJ1-4
abundance: .
d_gene: TRBD1

CDR3nt: TGTGCCGTCCAGGGGAGATACACCGGGGAGCTGTTTTTT
CDR3aa: CAVQGRYTGELFF
v_gene: TRBV2
j_gene: TRBJ2-2
abundance: .
d_gene: .

CDR3nt: TGCGCCAGCAGCGGGGGCCTATGGGGGCCCCAAGAGACCCAGTACTTC
CDR3aa: CASSGGLWGPQETQYF
v_gene: TRBV5-1
j_gene: TRBJ2-5
abundance: .
d_gene: .

CDR3nt: TGTGCCAGCAGTTCCCCGTTACTAGCGGGGAATAATGAGCAGTTCTTC
CDR3aa: CASSSPLLAGNNEQFF
v_gene: TRBV6-5
j_gene: TRBJ2-1
abundance: .
d_gene: TRBD2

CDR3nt: TGCGCCAGCAGTGGGACAGAGGGAGCCCAAGAGACCCAGTACTTC
CDR3aa: CASSGTEGAQETQYF
v_gene: TRBV10-1
j_gene: TRBJ2-5
abundance: .
d_gene: .

CDR3nt: TGTGCCAGCAGCCCCACTCTGTATGAGCAGTTCTTC
CDR3aa: CASSPTLYEQFF
v_gene: TRBV9
j_gene: TRBJ2-1
abundance: .
d_gene: .

CDR3nt: TGTGCCAGCAGCTTCGCGACAGACCGCTCTGGAAACACCATATATTTT
CDR3aa: CASSFATDRSGNTIYF
v_gene: TRBV5-8
j_gene: TRBJ1-3
abundance: .
d_gene: .

CDR3nt: TGTGCCACCAGCACCGAACCCGAAGGACTAGCGGGGAGATACGAGCAGTACTTC
CDR3aa: CATSTEPEGLAGRYEQYF
v_gene: TRBV15
j_gene: TRBJ2-7
abundance: .
d_gene: TRBD2

CDR3nt: TGTGCCAGCTCGGGGACAGGGACACAAGAGACCCAGTACTTC
CDR3aa: CASSGTGTQETQYF
v_gene: TRBV2
j_gene: TRBJ2-5
abundance: .
d_gene: TRBD1

CDR3nt: TGCGCCAGCCATAGGAGCGATTATAGCTCCTACAATGAGCAGTTCTTC
CDR3aa: CASHRSDYSSYNEQFF
v_gene: TRBV5-1
j_gene: TRBJ2-1
abundance: .
d_gene: .

CDR3nt: TGTGCCAGCAAAGGCCTAGCGGGAGCACAGCAGTACTTC
CDR3aa: CASKGLAGAQQYF
v_gene: TRBV27
j_gene: TRBJ2-7
abundance: .
d_gene: TRBD2

CDR3nt: TGTGCCAGCAGCTTAATGGCTAGCGGAACCTACGAGCAGTACTTC
CDR3aa: CASSLMASGTYEQYF
v_gene: TRBV7-3
j_gene: TRBJ2-7
abundance: .
d_gene: TRBD2

CDR3nt: TGCGCCAGCAGCCAAGTCGGGGATTACACTGAAGCTTTCTTT
CDR3aa: CASSQVGDYTEAFF
v_gene: TRBV4-1
j_gene: TRBJ1-1
abundance: .
d_gene: .

CDR3nt: TGTGCCAGCAGCCATCAGGGGGCTGGTGAAAAACTGTTTTTT
CDR3aa: CASSHQGAGEKLFF
v_gene: TRBV11-2
j_gene: TRBJ1-4
abundance: .
d_gene: TRBD1

CDR3nt: TGTGCCAGCAGCTTAGAGGGCTCAAGGGGCACTGAAGCTTTCTTT
CDR3aa: CASSLEGSRGTEAFF
v_gene: TRBV11-3
j_gene: TRBJ1-1
abundance: .
d_gene: .

CDR3nt: TGCAGCGTTAGCTACACCGGGGAGCTGTTTTTT
CDR3aa: CSVSYTGELFF
v_gene: TRBV29-1
j_gene: TRBJ2-2
abundance: .
d_gene: .

CDR3nt: TGTGCCAGCAGTTTCCCTCGGACAGGGATTGCTCAGCCCCAGCATTTT
CDR3aa: CASSFPRTGIAQPQHF
v_gene: TRBV28
j_gene: TRBJ1-5
abundance: .
d_gene: TRBD1

CDR3nt: TGTGCCAGCTCACCCGACAGCTATGACACTGAAGCTTTCTTT
CDR3aa: CASSPDSYDTEAFF
v_gene: TRBV18
j_gene: TRBJ1-1
abundance: .
d_gene: .

CDR3nt: TGTGCCAGCAGCCTCGAGGACTGGACTTCCTACGAGCAGTACTTC
CDR3aa: CASSLEDWTSYEQYF
v_gene: TRBV5-6
j_gene: TRBJ2-7
abundance: .
d_gene: .

CDR3nt: TGTGCCAGCGCCCAACCGAGCGGGCCGAGCACAGATACGCAGTATTTT
CDR3aa: CASAQPSGPSTDTQYF
v_gene: TRBV5-6
j_gene: TRBJ2-3
abundance: .
d_gene: .